This T cell receptor (beta chain) comes out of a study of shared clonotypes between healthy human individuals. General observations from the study: A few donors had approximately 4.6% of their naive CD4 clonotypes in common. As a rule, naive subsets had a larger estimated richness than memory subsets.

This CDR3 is 12 amino acids long. V lost 7 bases and J lost 4; bases outside the gene matches: 3. Germline CDR1 reads SQVTM; CDR2 reads ANQGSEA. TCRdb's copy holds only in-frame clones and misses some; the assay was immunoSEQ multiplex PCR. The sample has 950,000 to 1,300,000 clones; around four fifths are singletons. Into CD45RA+ naive and CD45RA-negative memory subsets, the CD4+ cells were split. In the case of this clone: No antigen is known for it.

What was sequenced was memory CD4+ T cells sorted from blood. This sample's subset: CD45RA-negative fraction. The rearrangement uses TRBV29-1 and TRBJ2-3; 9 nucleotides agree with TRBD2. The source is a man aged 18 to 35 in good health. Here the CDR3 DNA reads TGCAGCGGACGGACTAGCGCAGATACGCAGTATTTT. It codes for CSGRTSADTQYF.